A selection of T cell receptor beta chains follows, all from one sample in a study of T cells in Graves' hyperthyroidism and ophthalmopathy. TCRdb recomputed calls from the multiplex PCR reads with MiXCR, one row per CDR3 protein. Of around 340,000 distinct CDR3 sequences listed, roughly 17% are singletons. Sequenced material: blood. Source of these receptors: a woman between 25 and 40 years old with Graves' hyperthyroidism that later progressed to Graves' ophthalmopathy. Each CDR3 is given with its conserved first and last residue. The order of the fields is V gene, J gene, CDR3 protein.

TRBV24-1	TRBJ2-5	CATSEGPGRLQETQYF
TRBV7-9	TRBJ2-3	CASSSISGRGTDTQYF
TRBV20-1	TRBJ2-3	CSAKLGGGLDTQYF
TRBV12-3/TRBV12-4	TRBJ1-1	CASSLETDTEAFF
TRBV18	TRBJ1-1	CASSRRTGGGNTEAFF
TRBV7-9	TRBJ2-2	CASSPKTGYLTGELFF
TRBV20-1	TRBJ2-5	CSASQAGVETQYF
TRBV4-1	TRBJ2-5	CASSHDIITGTAQETQYF
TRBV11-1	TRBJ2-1	CASSPRLAGDNEQFF
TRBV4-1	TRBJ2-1	CASSRLAGGGNEQFF
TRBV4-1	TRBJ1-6	CASSQPAGQLSSPLHF
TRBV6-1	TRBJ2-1	CASSALSGRAHNEQFF
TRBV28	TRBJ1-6	CASSFPTGINSPLHF
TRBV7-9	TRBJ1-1	CASSLAGQGTEAFF
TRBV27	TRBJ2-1	CASGSAGGVRGNEQFF
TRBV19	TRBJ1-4	CACRGEGAANEKLFF
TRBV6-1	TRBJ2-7	CASSDGGDPYEQYF
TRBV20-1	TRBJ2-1	CSARDLAATYNEQFF
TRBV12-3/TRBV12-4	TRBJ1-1	CASRPQWGWTGAFF
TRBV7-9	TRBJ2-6	CASSLISTVPANVLTF
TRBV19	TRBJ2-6	CASSIAGGSGANVLTF
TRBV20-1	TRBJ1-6	CSARRVGSGRLGVYNSPLHF
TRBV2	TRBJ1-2	CASRTGGGNGYTF
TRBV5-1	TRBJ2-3	CASSPGQVVDTQYF
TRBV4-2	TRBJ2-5	CASSQGAGEGQETQYF
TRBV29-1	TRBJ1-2	CSVEVSFYGYTF
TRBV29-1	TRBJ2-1	CSVVDPSGVYNEQFF
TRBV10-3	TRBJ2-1	CAISPLAGGYNEQFF
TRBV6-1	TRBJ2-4	CASSSRQGRRNIQYF
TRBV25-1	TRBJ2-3	CASSESAGGDSDTQYF
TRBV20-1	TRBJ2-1	CSATSGYNEQFF
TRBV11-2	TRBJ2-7	CASSLSSGSPYEQYF
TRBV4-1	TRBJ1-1	CASSQERGYTEAFF
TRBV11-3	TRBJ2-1	CASSLEGTSVADEQFF
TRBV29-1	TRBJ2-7	CSVVSAISYEQYF
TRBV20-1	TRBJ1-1	CSVSQQGFTEAFF